A selection of T cell receptor beta chains follows, all from one sample in a study of OX40 agonist ivuxolimab in advanced cancers. Data came from immunoSEQ multiplex PCR; TCRdb stores just in-frame clones and leaves some out. The profile shows roughly 110,000 clones, 90% of them singletons. Here the sequenced sample was CD4+ or CD8+ T cells sorted from blood, taken in a trial of the OX40 agonist ivuxolimab. These receptors came from an adult with an advanced solid tumor such as melanoma, head and neck, liver or kidney cancer. Each CDR3 is given with its conserved first and last residue. A D gene is named only where the DNA matches it firmly. Clone size is not always given. Where it is, it says once, few, many or a class for expanded clones.

size	V	length	J	D	CDR3	DNA
-	TRBV30	15	TRBJ1-5	-	CAWSVSGVSNQPQHF	TGTGCCTGGAGTGTATCCGGGGTTAGCAATCAGCCCCAGCATTTT
-	TRBV30	11	TRBJ1-4	-	CAWSLSEKLFF	TGTGCCTGGAGCCTCTCAGAAAAACTGTTTTTT
few	TRBV28	14	TRBJ1-3	-	CASRTPPPGNTIYF	TGTGCCAGCAGGACACCTCCCCCTGGAAACACCATATATTTT
once	TRBV23-1	15	TRBJ2-2	-	CASSQSGQEAGELFF	TGCGCCAGCAGTCAATCGGGACAAGAGGCCGGGGAGCTGTTTTTT
-	TRBV14	14	TRBJ2-6	-	CASSQEGGANVLTF	TGTGCCAGCAGCCAAGAAGGCGGGGCCAACGTCCTGACTTTC
-	TRBV19	17	TRBJ1-5	TRBD1	CASSPHLDRGGNQPQHF	TGTGCCAGTAGTCCCCACTTGGACAGGGGAGGCAATCAGCCCCAGCATTTT
-	TRBV9	16	TRBJ2-2	-	CASSVSTYWDTGELFF	TGTGCCAGCAGCGTCTCGACTTATTGGGACACCGGGGAGCTGTTTTTT
once	TRBV18	14	TRBJ2-5	-	CASSPSLAGETQYF	TGTGCCAGCTCACCCTCCCTAGCAGGGGAGACCCAGTACTTC
-	TRBV28	17	TRBJ1-2	-	CASSLSVPRSTRGGYTF	TGTGCCAGCAGTTTATCCGTCCCTCGGAGCACCCGGGGGGGGTACACCTTC
-	TRBV4-3	15	TRBJ2-1	TRBD2	CASSQPSGGLNEQFF	TGCGCCAGCAGCCAACCTAGCGGGGGCCTCAATGAGCAGTTCTTC
-	TRBV15	13	TRBJ2-7	-	CATSVGEAYEQYF	TGTGCCACCAGCGTGGGGGAGGCCTACGAGCAGTACTTC
-	TRBV9	15	TRBJ2-4	-	CASSPSANPVDIQYF	TGTGCCAGCAGCCCATCCGCGAACCCCGTAGACATTCAGTACTTC
-	TRBV5-1	16	TRBJ2-1	-	CASSETGTNLGYEQFF	TGCGCCAGCAGCGAAACGGGGACAAATTTAGGATATGAGCAGTTCTTC
-	TRBV28	15	TRBJ1-2	TRBD1	CASAGQGGSLNGYTF	TGTGCCAGCGCGGGACAGGGCGGATCACTTAATGGCTACACCTTC
-	TRBV7-2	17	TRBJ2-7	TRBD2	CASSSNRLAGISYEQYF	TGTGCCAGCAGCTCCAACCGACTAGCCGGAATTTCCTACGAGCAGTACTTC